The 16 T cell receptor beta chains listed next were all sequenced from one sample in a study of cytomegalovirus exposure and HLA in healthy donors. The PCR employed 60 Vbeta primers together with 13 Jbeta primers. The table came from immunoSEQ multiplex PCR; TCRdb's copy has only in-frame clones and leaves some out. The data contain roughly 70,000 clones, 74% of them seen just once; the ten biggest clones take up around 10%. Source material: PBMCs. The receptor source for this set is a human donor in good health.

The chain employs TRBV5-1 and TRBJ2-2, with 9 bases lining up with TRBD1. Germline loops: CDR1 SGHRS, CDR2 YFSETQ. The length of the CDR3 is 16 residues. Trimming cost V 4 bases and J 5 bases; bases outside gene matches: 9. The CDR3 DNA follows: TGCGCCAGCAGCCTAAACAGGGGGCGAGAAACCGGGGAGCTGTTTTTT. It codes for CASSLNRGRETGELFF.

The chain is built from TRBV5-1 and TRBJ2-2; the D gene is possibly TRBD2 (6 bases). Deletions cut 4 bases from V and 6 bases from J, with 13 bases between. CDR3 length equals 14 residues. Germline V lookup: CDR1 SGHRS, CDR2 YFSETQ. CDR3 bases: TGCGCCAGCAGCAGGGACGGGAGCCCCGGGGAGCTGTTTTTT. It yields the protein CASSRDGSPGELFF.

This clone was seen ten or more times. The chain is built from TRBV6-1 and TRBJ2-1, with 11 bases that match TRBD1. The CDR3 is 16 residues long. Trimming at V came to 1 base and at J to 6 bases, leaving 5 bases not matched to a gene. CDR1 MNHNS and CDR2 SASEGT come from the germline V gene. The DNA for the CDR3 is TGTGCCAGCAGTGAAGAGGCGGGGACAGGGGGCAATGAGCAGTTCTTC. Protein: CASSEEAGTGGNEQFF.

This sequence joins TRBV27 and TRBJ2-3, with no clear D. The CDR3 contains 13 residues. Germline-derived CDR1 and CDR2 are MNHEY and SMNVEV (reference sequence). Trimming took off 6 bases at V and 4 bases at J, with 11 bases between the two ends. CDR3 nucleotide sequence: TGTGCCAGCAGCCCCGTACGGGCAGATACGCAGTATTTT. Residues: CASSPVRADTQYF.

This chain uses TRBV4-1 with TRBJ2-7, with D tentatively TRBD2 (5 bases). With 0 bases removed from V and 4 bases from J, the gap between germline ends came to 13 bases. The germline V gene has CDR1 MGHRA and CDR2 YSYEKL. The CDR3 is 15 amino acids. The CDR3 nucleotides read TGCGCCAGCAGCCAAGATGATTACTCGGGATACGAGCAGTACTTC. This codes for CASSQDDYSGYEQYF.

This clone was observed once. V and J are TRBV18 and TRBJ1-6; D perhaps matches TRBD1 (6 bases). The germline V and J ends were trimmed by 2 bases and 5 bases, with 7 bases remaining between them. The germline V gene has CDR1 KGHSH and CDR2 LQKENI. The CDR3 sequence is 14 residues long. This CDR3 is CASSPAGDNSPLHF. CDR3 sequence (DNA): TGTGCCAGCTCACCAGCAGGGGATAATTCACCCCTCCACTTT.

V usage is TRBV13 and J usage is TRBJ1-1; a possible D gene is TRBD1 (6 bases). Looked up from germline, CDR1 is PRHDT and CDR2 is FYEKMQ (reference sequence). This CDR3 comprises 13 residues. The germline V and J ends were trimmed by 3 bases and 7 bases, with 12 bases remaining between them. The CDR3 sequence: CASSFWDTCEAFF. The CDR3 DNA sequence: TGTGCCAGCAGCTTTTGGGACACCTGTGAAGCTTTCTTT.

This clone was recorded many times. The rearrangement links TRBV6-4 to TRBJ2-3; no definite D call. Per the germline V gene, CDR1 is MRHNA and CDR2 is SNTAGT. This CDR3 is 13 amino acids long. V lost 0 bases and J 6 bases, leaving 7 bases between the germline ends. The CDR3 spells CASSDSTSDTQYF. CDR3 in DNA: TGTGCCAGCAGTGACTCGACATCTGATACGCAGTATTTT.

The genes are TRBV6-5 and TRBJ2-7; perhaps TRBD1 as D (6 bases). CDR3 length equals 12 residues. Deletions cut 4 bases from V and 7 bases from J, with 11 bases between. Germline CDR1 and CDR2: MNHEY and SVGAGI. The CDR3 reads CASSFRGGEQYF. The CDR3 nucleotides read TGTGCCAGCAGTTTCAGGGGTGGGGAGCAGTACTTC.

This sequence joins TRBV7-6 and TRBJ2-1; D is perhaps TRBD2 (5 bases). Germline V lookup: CDR1 SGHVS, CDR2 FNYEAQ. CDR3 length: 15 residues. Trimming pared 4 bases from V and 4 bases from J, leaving 14 bases between. CDR3 amino acids: CASSSLAGRYNEQFF. The DNA of the CDR3 is TGTGCCAGCAGCTCGCTCGCGGGTCGTTACAATGAGCAGTTCTTC. Complete variable domain (other parts from reference TRBV7-6 and TRBJ2-1): GAGVSQSPRYKVTKRGQDVALRCDPISGHVSLYWYRQALGQGPEFLTYFNYEAQQDKSGLPNDRFSAERPEGSISTLTIQRTEQRDSAMYRCASSSLAGRYNEQFFGPGTRLTVL.

The V and J genes are TRBV6-5 and TRBJ1-2, with TRBD1 matching over 12 bases. The CDR3 sequence is 15 residues long. V dropped 5 bases and J dropped 6; count of bases not matched to a gene: 7. Looked up from germline, CDR1 is MNHEY and CDR2 is SVGAGI. The CDR3 region is CASSPPGQGANGYTF. In DNA, the CDR3 is TGTGCCAGCAGTCCACCGGGACAGGGGGCAAATGGCTACACCTTC.

CDR3 protein: CASSTDREGYTF. DNA for the CDR3: TGCGCCAGCAGCACCGACAGGGAAGGCTACACCTTC. The V and J genes are TRBV5-1 and TRBJ1-2; 7 positions agree with TRBD1. J was trimmed by 8 bases and V by 4 bases; bases with no gene match: 5. Germline V lookup: CDR1 SGHRS, CDR2 YFSETQ. The CDR3 sequence is 12 residues long.

This chain connects TRBV28 to TRBJ2-3; 7 bases map to TRBD2. There are 17 residues in the CDR3. The trim removed 6 bases at V and 2 bases at J, leaving 14 bases unmatched. Germline V CDR1 and CDR2: MDHEN, SYDVKM. CDR3 region: CASSSGGSPQYTDTQYF. The CDR3 bases are TGTGCCAGCAGCTCAGGCGGGAGCCCACAATACACAGATACGCAGTATTTT. The full variable domain, with the rest looked up from reference TRBV28 and TRBJ2-3, is DVKVTQSSRYLVKRTGEKVFLECVQDMDHENMFWYRQDPGLGLRLIYFSYDVKMKEKGDIPEGYSVSREKKERFSLILESASTNQTSMYLCASSSGGSPQYTDTQYFGPGTRLTVL.

The V call is TRBV9, the J call TRBJ2-5; a weak D match, TRBD2 (5 bases). Germline lookup yields CDR1 SGDLS and CDR2 YYNGEE. Trimming removed 4 bases from V and 5 bases from J, with 18 bases in between. The CDR3 consists of 15 residues. This chain's CDR3 is CASSSRGSEVETQYF. CDR3 nucleotide sequence: TGTGCCAGCAGCTCCCGAGGGAGCGAAGTTGAGACCCAGTACTTC.

The J gene is TRBJ1-2, the V gene TRBV7-9, with 9 bases fitting TRBD1. In germline, CDR1 is SEHNR, CDR2 FQNEAQ (reference sequence). The CDR3 consists of 15 residues. V shed 5 bases and J 1 base; nucleotides not matched to a gene: 5. The CDR3 loop reads CASSLTGGRNYGYTF. The DNA for the CDR3 is TGTGCCAGCAGCCTTACAGGGGGCCGTAACTATGGCTACACCTTC.

The chain uses TRBV5-1 and TRBJ2-7; 11 nucleotides align to TRBD1. J gave up 6 bases and V 3 bases, and 11 bases lay outside the gene matches. The CDR3 loop spans 16 amino acids. Per germline, CDR1 SGHRS and CDR2 YFSETQ. Here the CDR3 reads CASSWTPGTGGGEQYF. The CDR3 DNA is TGCGCCAGCAGCTGGACCCCCGGGACAGGGGGGGGCGAGCAGTACTTC.